Each of the 27 T cell receptor beta chains below was sequenced from the same sample in a study of blood T cells in healthy people across ages. With a J-beta primer mix and a sample-barcoded 5' primer, a second PCR ran about 6 to 11 cycles. Via MiXCR, TCRdb re-called the 5' RACE reads, giving one row per CDR3 protein. The sample consists of hundreds of thousands of distinct CDR3 sequences, 40% to 45% of them appearing once. The sample comprised blood. The source of these receptors is a man aged 80 or over in good health.

CDR3 sequence (DNA): TGTGCCAGCAGCTTAGGTGTAGGGCAAAATTCACCCCTCCACTTT. Translating gives CASSLGVGQNSPLHF. This chain connects TRBV11-2 to TRBJ1-6; no clear D. Trimming took 1 base from V and 7 from J, leaving 11 bases between them. The V gene's germline CDR1 is SGHAT and CDR2 FQNNGV. This CDR3 spans 15 amino acids.

V usage is TRBV19 and J usage is TRBJ2-7, with D perhaps assigned TRBD1 or TRBD2 (5 bases each). The germline V gene encodes CDR1 LNHDA and CDR2 SQIVND (reference sequence). V lost 2 bases, J lost 0 bases, and 14 bases lay in between. This CDR3 comprises 16 residues. CDR3 sequence reads: CASSIRGRSSSYEQYF. CDR3 sequence (DNA): TGTGCCAGTAGTATACGGGGCAGGTCGAGCTCCTACGAGCAGTACTTC.

V gene TRBV19 combines with J gene TRBJ2-6, with D unresolved. Germline V gene sequence: CDR1 LNHDA, CDR2 SQIVND (reference sequence). Trimming cost V 8 bases and J 1 base, with 9 bases left between them. The CDR3 loop spans 14 amino acids. For the CDR3, the DNA is TGTGCCAGTTTACACATGTCTGGGGCCAACGTCCTGACTTTC. It encodes CASLHMSGANVLTF. The variable domain in full, completed from reference TRBV19 and TRBJ2-6, reads DGGITQSPKYLFRKEGQNVTLSCEQNLNHDAMYWYRQDPGQGLRLIYYSQIVNDFQKGDIAEGYSVSREKKESFPLTVTSAQKNPTAFYLCASLHMSGANVLTFGAGSRLTVL.

This clonotype has a handful of counts. The J gene is TRBJ1-3, the V gene TRBV4-1; D unclear. The CDR3 spans 15 residues. The ends were cut back, 3 bases at V and 4 bases at J, with 13 bases in the middle. In germline, CDR1 is MGHRA, CDR2 YSYEKL. This CDR3 reads CASSHVSSEGNTIYF. CDR3 DNA sequence: TGCGCCAGCAGCCATGTAAGTAGCGAAGGAAACACCATATATTTT.

This clonotype occurred a few times. The chain has TRBV27 and TRBJ2-7; 7 nucleotides align to TRBD1. Trimming cost V 2 bases and J 6 bases; bases outside gene matches: 1. In germline, CDR1 is MNHEY, CDR2 SMNVEV (reference sequence). The CDR3 is 12 amino acids. CDR3 in DNA: TGTGCCAGCAGTTTACCAGGGGGCGAGCAGTACTTC. This gives the protein CASSLPGGEQYF.

V usage is TRBV12-3 or TRBV12-4 and J usage is TRBJ2-6; weak D call: TRBD2 (6 bases). CDR3 size: 17 residues. Trimming stripped 5 bases from V and 4 bases from J, with 18 bases between. CDR3 DNA sequence: TGTGCCAGCAGTCTTATGCGGGGTACTGTAGGGGCCAACGTCCTGACTTTC. It translates to CASSLMRGTVGANVLTF.

The chain couples TRBV7-6 to TRBJ2-5; TRBD2 aligns across 11 bases. V shed 5 bases, J shed 2 bases, and the junction held 7 bases outside the gene matches. The germline V gene encodes CDR1 SGHVS and CDR2 FNYEAQ. The CDR3 is 16 amino acids. CDR3 sequence (DNA): TGTGCCAGCAGCACTATACTAGCGGGGGTTCAAGAGACCCAGTACTTC. Amino acid sequence: CASSTILAGVQETQYF.

In its sample, this clonotype was seen many times. This chain uses TRBV6-2 or TRBV6-3 with TRBJ2-7; D call uncertain. Germline V lookup: CDR1 MNHEY, CDR2 SVGEGT. V was shortened by 4 bases and J by 2 bases, with 12 bases between the two germline ends. The CDR3 sequence is 14 residues long. The CDR3 coding sequence is TGTGCCAGCAGTTCGGCAGCCCTTACCTACGAGCAGTACTTC. Translation: CASSSAALTYEQYF.

On this clonotype: This may be a read error: a much more frequent sequence differs by one nucleotide. This chain joins TRBV29-1 and TRBJ2-3; 11 bases line up with TRBD2. The germline V gene has CDR1 SQVTM and CDR2 ANQGSEA. The CDR3 has 15 residues. V trimming: 6 bases; J trimming: 6 bases; junction bases outside the gene matches: 11. CDR3 residues: CSVVKIASGGDTQYF. The CDR3 bases are TGCAGCGTCGTTAAGATCGCTAGCGGGGGGGATACGCAGTATTTT.

This clonotype was counted only a few times. V is TRBV15 and J is TRBJ2-5; D not resolved. This CDR3 has 14 residues. V dropped 4 bases and J dropped 1 base, with 10 bases sitting between them. Germline V lookup: CDR1 LNHNV, CDR2 YYDKDF (reference sequence). The CDR3 region is CATSIGIIQETQYF. DNA of the CDR3: TGTGCCACCAGCATCGGCATTATCCAAGAGACCCAGTACTTC.

This clonotype has a handful of counts. The V gene is TRBV7-9, the J gene TRBJ2-3; unclear D gene. The CDR3 is made up of 13 amino acids. The V end was cut by 6 bases, the J end by 5 bases, with 12 bases between. CDR1 and CDR2 (germline): SEHNR, FQNEAQ (reference sequence). The chain's CDR3 is CASSPGVGDTQYF. The CDR3 DNA is TGTGCCAGCAGTCCCGGAGTAGGAGATACGCAGTATTTT.

This clonotype was observed a few times. V gene TRBV20-1 combines with J gene TRBJ2-6; D gene uncertain. CDR3 length: 17 residues. V dropped 1 base and J dropped 0 bases, with 13 bases sitting between them. The V gene's germline CDR1 is DFQATT and CDR2 SNEGSKA (reference sequence). The CDR3 loop is CSARGRASRSGANVLTF. The CDR3 nucleotides read TGCAGTGCTAGAGGCCGGGCGAGTCGCTCTGGGGCCAACGTCCTGACTTTC.

This chain connects TRBV20-1 to TRBJ2-7; 8 bases map to TRBD1. The CDR3 has 14 amino acids. Trimming at V came to 4 bases and at J to 1 base, leaving 6 bases not matched to a gene. Per the germline V gene, CDR1 is DFQATT and CDR2 is SNEGSKA (reference sequence). The CDR3 DNA reads as TGCAGTGCTACTGACAGGGGAACTTCCTACGAGCAGTACTTC. It specifies CSATDRGTSYEQYF.

There are a few counts of this clonotype. One end of the junction is discordant with germline, which a read error may explain. The rearrangement joins TRBV6-2 or TRBV6-3 to TRBJ2-2; tentative D call: TRBD1 (6 bases). The length of the CDR3 is 13 residues. Germline V gene lookup returns CDR1 MNHEY and CDR2 SVGEGT. The CDR3 spells CASSKLQGLELFF. Written as DNA, the CDR3 is TGTGCCAGCAGTAAACTACAGGGTTTGGAGTTGTTTTTT.

CDR3 coding DNA: TGTGCCAGCAGCCAAGCTCGGGGAGCAACTAATGAAAAACTGTTTTTT. Residues: CASSQARGATNEKLFF. The V and J genes are TRBV13 and TRBJ1-4; no reliable D call. This CDR3 region has 16 residues. Trimming took 5 bases from V and 0 from J, leaving 13 bases between them. Germline CDR1 reads PRHDT; CDR2 reads FYEKMQ (reference sequence).

For this clonotype: A much larger clone is a single base away; this may be a read error. The genes are TRBV5-1 and TRBJ2-1; TRBD2 matches at 7 bases. The CDR3 consists of 15 residues. CDR1 and CDR2 (germline): SGHRS, YFSETQ. Trimming removed 4 bases from V and 10 bases from J; junction bases left unmatched: 14. The CDR3: CASSTGRAGSYEQFF. For the CDR3, the DNA is TGCGCCAGCAGCACGGGACGAGCGGGATCTTACGAGCAGTTCTTC.

The V call is TRBV4-2, the J call TRBJ1-1, with 7 positions matching TRBD1. J gave up 11 bases and V 2 bases, and 5 bases lay outside the gene matches. The CDR3 sequence is 12 residues long. Germline-derived CDR1 and CDR2 are LGHNA and YNFKEQ. The CDR3 protein is CASSQLTGFAFF. The CDR3 DNA is TGTGCCAGCAGCCAATTGACAGGGTTCGCTTTCTTT.

CDR3 sequence: CASSPPGDRGFKGTEAFF. Here the CDR3 DNA reads TGTGCCAGCAGCCCACCCGGGGACAGGGGGTTCAAAGGCACTGAAGCTTTCTTT. This chain connects TRBV14 to TRBJ1-1, with TRBD1 matching 11 bases. The CDR3 sequence is 18 residues long. The trim removed 4 bases at V and 4 bases at J, leaving 14 bases unmatched. CDR1 is SGHDN, CDR2 FVKESK, per germline.

Points on this clonotype: This clone may be a read error of a much larger clone one base away. The chain has TRBV20-1 and TRBJ1-1, with D possibly being TRBD1 (6 bases). The CDR3 sequence is 15 residues long. Per the germline V gene, CDR1 is DFQATT and CDR2 is SNEGSKA (reference sequence). Trimming took off 4 bases at V and 1 base at J, with 16 bases between the two ends. The CDR3 DNA is TGCAGTGCTAAAGGGTCCGGGACACAGAACACTGAAGCTTTCTTT. Translation: CSAKGSGTQNTEAFF.

This sequence joins TRBV7-3 and TRBJ2-1; tentative D call: TRBD2 (5 bases). The V and J ends lost 3 bases and 9 bases respectively, with 12 bases between them. There are 13 residues in the CDR3. Germline CDR1 reads SGHTA; CDR2 reads FQGTGA. The CDR3 loop reads CASSLGSSREQFF. DNA for the CDR3: TGTGCCAGCAGCTTGGGGAGCTCACGTGAGCAGTTCTTC.

The rearrangement links TRBV12-3 or TRBV12-4 to TRBJ2-1, with TRBD1 matching over 7 bases. J lost 2 bases, V lost 6 bases, and 10 bases had no gene match. This CDR3 has 16 amino acids. The DNA for the CDR3 is TGTGCCAGCAGCCCTCGACAGGGAAACACCTACAATGAGCAGTTCTTC. Translating it yields CASSPRQGNTYNEQFF.

The sample holds a few counts of this clonotype. The V gene is TRBV2, the J gene TRBJ2-5, with 8 bases fitting TRBD2. The CDR3 sequence is 15 residues long. V was clipped by 4 bases and J by 5 bases; unmatched bases: 9. Germline loops: CDR1 SNHLY, CDR2 FYNNEI. The CDR3 nucleotides read TGTGCCAGCAGTGTGAGTAGCGGGATGAAGGAGACCCAGTACTTC. Protein sequence: CASSVSSGMKETQYF.

This clonotype was counted only a few times. The rearrangement links TRBV14 to TRBJ2-6; D is unclear. Germline loops: CDR1 SGHDN, CDR2 FVKESK. Trimming took 0 bases from V and 2 from J, leaving 8 bases between them. The CDR3 runs to 16 residues. This CDR3 reads CASSQDRAPGANVLTF. The CDR3 bases are TGTGCCAGCAGCCAAGATCGGGCTCCTGGGGCCAACGTCCTGACTTTC.

The V and J genes are TRBV12-3 or TRBV12-4 and TRBJ1-5; a possible D gene is TRBD1 (5 bases). Trimming removed 5 bases from V and 0 bases from J, with 11 bases in between. The CDR3 covers 15 residues. The CDR3 sequence is CASSTRQYSNQPQHF. The CDR3 DNA reads TGTGCCAGCAGTACCCGACAGTATAGCAATCAGCCCCAGCATTTT.

This clonotype was seen a handful of times. The chain joins TRBV20-1 to TRBJ2-7; a possible D gene is TRBD2 (5 bases). The CDR3 extends over 15 amino acids. Trimming took 0 bases from V and 3 from J, leaving 15 bases between them. In germline, CDR1 is DFQATT, CDR2 SNEGSKA (reference sequence). CDR3 loop: CSAREGGGGIYEQYF. DNA for the CDR3: TGCAGTGCTAGAGAGGGCGGAGGTGGGATCTACGAGCAGTACTTC.

This clonotype was observed a few times. V gene TRBV6-2 or TRBV6-3 combines with J gene TRBJ2-7; 15 bases are shared with TRBD2. Looked up from germline, CDR1 is MNHEY and CDR2 is SVGEGT. This CDR3 spans 19 amino acids. Trimming at V came to 6 bases and at J to 2 bases, leaving 14 bases not matched to a gene. CDR3 coding DNA: TGTGCCAGCAGCCTCTATTCCGGGACTAGCGGGAGGCTTGCCTACGAGCAGTACTTC. It translates to CASSLYSGTSGRLAYEQYF.

The genes are TRBV5-1 and TRBJ1-4; 8 nucleotides match TRBD1. The V gene end was trimmed by 1 base and the J gene end by 7 bases; junction bases not matched to a gene: 6. The CDR3 spans 15 residues. Germline-derived CDR1 and CDR2 are SGHRS and YFSETQ. For the CDR3, the DNA is TGCGCCAGCAGCTTGACAGGGGGAGGCGGTGAAAAACTGTTTTTT. This sequence encodes CASSLTGGGGEKLFF.